A single TCR beta chain is shown here with its context. Antigen unknown. The study ran its PCR with 60 Vbeta and 13 Jbeta primers. Some clones are missing from TCRdb's copy, which holds only in-frame ones; the method was immunoSEQ multiplex PCR. The data hold about 150,000 clones, with just under 75% observed a single time. This record comes from a study of cytomegalovirus exposure and HLA in healthy donors. Background on the study: Within the Caucasian-associated ancestry cluster were 81% of the 350 to 400 genotyped donors.

The CDR3 spans 14 residues. Germline CDR1 is ENHRY and CDR2 is SYGVKD. Deletions cut 5 bases from V and 6 bases from J, with 16 bases between. Whole-study results and caveats: Three CMV-associated chains proved CMV antigen-specific in vitro. In a later analysis, a missense DCLRE1C variant was linked to TCR beta V- and J-gene trimming.

The chain carries TRBV10-3 and TRBJ1-2, with D perhaps TRBD1 (6 bases). Sequencing input: PBMCs. This TCR was recovered from a woman aged 18-29 years in good health and CMV-seronegative. The CDR3 DNA follows: TGTGCCATCAGTACGAGACAGGCCAACCATGGCTACACCTTC. This codes for CAISTRQANHGYTF.